The rows below give T cell receptor beta chains drawn from one sample of a study of T cell responses to AZD1222 COVID-19 vaccine. Using immunoSEQ multiplex PCR, the repertoire was profiled, and TCRdb retains in-frame clones only, with some absent. The sample has approximately 130,000 clones, roughly nine tenths seen once. The sample in question was peripheral blood, obtained on day 0 of AZD1222 vaccination. These receptors were obtained from an adult in good health. Each CDR3 is given with its conserved first and last residue. Fields, in order: J gene, V gene, D gene, CDR3 protein, CDR3 DNA. The D gene is left open where the match is weak.

J gene: TRBJ1-5; V gene: TRBV21-1; D gene: -; CDR3 protein: CASSKDLVRVGEPQHF; CDR3 DNA: TGTGCCAGCAGCAAAGACCTTGTCAGGGTCGGAGAGCCCCAGCATTTT
J gene: TRBJ2-1; V gene: TRBV7-9; D gene: -; CDR3 protein: CASSPPVLDEQFF; CDR3 DNA: TGTGCCAGCAGCCCCCCTGTCTTAGATGAGCAGTTCTTC
J gene: TRBJ2-5; V gene: TRBV6-1; D gene: -; CDR3 protein: CASSEVGAPRDQYF; CDR3 DNA: TGTGCCAGCAGTGAAGTGGGGGCCCCAAGGGACCAGTACTTC
J gene: TRBJ1-4; V gene: TRBV5-1; D gene: TRBD1; CDR3 protein: CASSQGQVDEKLFF; CDR3 DNA: TGCGCCAGCAGCCAGGGACAGGTAGACGAAAAACTGTTTTTT
J gene: TRBJ2-7; V gene: TRBV7-9; D gene: TRBD2; CDR3 protein: CASREGTSYEQYF; CDR3 DNA: TGTGCCAGCCGGGAGGGTACCTCCTACGAGCAGTACTTC
J gene: TRBJ1-6; V gene: TRBV7-2; D gene: -; CDR3 protein: CASSLVGGTNSPLHF; CDR3 DNA: TGTGCCAGCAGCTTAGTAGGTGGGACTAATTCACCCCTCCACTTT
J gene: TRBJ2-7; V gene: TRBV11-3; D gene: TRBD1; CDR3 protein: CASSRDRGGEQYF; CDR3 DNA: TGTGCCAGCAGCCGGGACAGGGGGGGCGAGCAGTACTTC
J gene: TRBJ2-2; V gene: TRBV5-1; D gene: -; CDR3 protein: CASSLEGGRTGELFF; CDR3 DNA: TGCGCCAGCAGCTTGGAAGGGGGGCGAACCGGGGAGCTGTTTTTT
J gene: TRBJ2-5; V gene: TRBV30; D gene: -; CDR3 protein: CAVLRTPGGDQYF; CDR3 DNA: TGTGCCGTTCTGCGGACCCCCGGTGGGGACCAGTACTTC
J gene: TRBJ2-3; V gene: TRBV9; D gene: TRBD2; CDR3 protein: CASSVDTGGSTDTQYF; CDR3 DNA: TGTGCCAGCAGCGTAGATACGGGAGGTAGCACAGATACGCAGTATTTT
J gene: TRBJ2-7; V gene: TRBV5-1; D gene: -; CDR3 protein: CASSPRRGTDSYEQYF; CDR3 DNA: TGCGCCAGCAGCCCGCGGAGGGGGACGGACTCCTACGAGCAGTACTTC
J gene: TRBJ2-5; V gene: TRBV10-3; D gene: TRBD1; CDR3 protein: CAISAGTGGDETQYF; CDR3 DNA: TGTGCCATCAGTGCCGGGACAGGGGGCGATGAGACCCAGTACTTC
J gene: TRBJ2-7; V gene: TRBV30; D gene: -; CDR3 protein: CAWSLRQAYEQYF; CDR3 DNA: TGTGCCTGGAGTCTCCGACAGGCCTACGAGCAGTACTTC
J gene: TRBJ1-2; V gene: TRBV25-1; D gene: -; CDR3 protein: CASSYREADGYTF; CDR3 DNA: TGTGCCAGCAGCTATAGGGAAGCGGATGGCTACACCTTC
J gene: TRBJ2-7; V gene: TRBV6-5; D gene: TRBD2; CDR3 protein: CAARGVALREQYF; CDR3 DNA: TGTGCCGCCCGGGGGGTAGCTCTAAGGGAGCAGTACTTC
J gene: TRBJ1-5; V gene: TRBV12-5; D gene: -; CDR3 protein: CASGFDEGQPQHF; CDR3 DNA: TGTGCTAGTGGTTTTGATGAGGGACAGCCCCAGCATTTT
J gene: TRBJ2-1; V gene: TRBV4-1; D gene: -; CDR3 protein: CASRPPDGENEQFF; CDR3 DNA: TGCGCCAGCAGACCTCCGGACGGAGAGAATGAGCAGTTCTTC
J gene: TRBJ2-2; V gene: TRBV7-3; D gene: TRBD1; CDR3 protein: CASSPPGQGGTGELFF; CDR3 DNA: TGTGCCAGCAGCCCTCCGGGACAGGGGGGCACCGGGGAGCTGTTTTTT